This is a list of T cell receptor beta chains from one sample in a study of patients and donors after allogeneic stem cell transplantation. In TCRdb, the RT-PCR reads were re-called with MiXCR into one record per CDR3 protein. The sample contains some 880,000 distinct CDR3 sequences, roughly 18% of which appear only once. Sequencing was done on a sample of blood, either unsorted or a sorted T cell fraction (not recorded which). Receptor source: a human donor who was either an allogeneic HSCT recipient or a stem cell or donor lymphocyte infusion donor (not recorded which). It is not recorded whose cells these are; they may come from a transplant donor. Both conserved end residues are part of each CDR3. D genes are given only for firm matches. Clone size is stated in some rows and not others, as once, few, many or a class when expanded.

CDR3 protein: CATSDAGLSSYNEQFF
J gene: TRBJ2-1
D gene: -
V gene: TRBV24-1
clone size: -

CDR3 protein: CASSQGPVVAFF
J gene: TRBJ1-1
D gene: -
V gene: TRBV4-1
clone size: few

CDR3 protein: CASSLGQAGHYGYTF
J gene: TRBJ1-2
D gene: -
V gene: TRBV11-2
clone size: -

CDR3 protein: CASSATSSAYEQYF
J gene: TRBJ2-7
D gene: -
V gene: TRBV9
clone size: few

CDR3 protein: CASSYRLWAENSYEQYF
J gene: TRBJ2-7
D gene: -
V gene: TRBV6-2/TRBV6-3
clone size: few

CDR3 protein: CAWSRTSFGNEQFF
J gene: TRBJ2-1
D gene: TRBD2
V gene: TRBV30
clone size: -

CDR3 protein: CAISESERGRGSQHF
J gene: TRBJ1-5
D gene: TRBD1
V gene: TRBV10-3
clone size: -

CDR3 protein: CSAREEDRINEKLFF
J gene: TRBJ1-4
D gene: TRBD1
V gene: TRBV20-1
clone size: -

CDR3 protein: CASSLRKANTGELFF
J gene: TRBJ2-2
D gene: -
V gene: TRBV5-1
clone size: -

CDR3 protein: CASSLAKGPHAKNIQYF
J gene: TRBJ2-4
D gene: -
V gene: TRBV7-6
clone size: few

CDR3 protein: CACQGGRGTEAFF
J gene: TRBJ1-1
D gene: TRBD1
V gene: TRBV30
clone size: few

CDR3 protein: CASSQDPRGTNTEAFF
J gene: TRBJ1-1
D gene: -
V gene: TRBV4-3
clone size: -

CDR3 protein: CASSQDRTRLGDTQYF
J gene: TRBJ2-3
D gene: TRBD1
V gene: TRBV3-1
clone size: few

CDR3 protein: CASSGRTDGTDTQYF
J gene: TRBJ2-3
D gene: -
V gene: TRBV11-3
clone size: -

CDR3 protein: CASSPELAGAYEQYF
J gene: TRBJ2-7
D gene: TRBD2
V gene: TRBV28
clone size: few

CDR3 protein: CSVGGAGTRWYEQFF
J gene: TRBJ2-1
D gene: TRBD2
V gene: TRBV29-1
clone size: -

CDR3 protein: CASSQLGSNQPQHF
J gene: TRBJ1-5
D gene: -
V gene: TRBV4-2
clone size: few

CDR3 protein: CASSQSTGNQPQHF
J gene: TRBJ1-5
D gene: -
V gene: TRBV12-3/TRBV12-4
clone size: -

CDR3 protein: CASGQARNTEAFF
J gene: TRBJ1-1
D gene: -
V gene: TRBV27
clone size: -

CDR3 protein: CSARTDSDTQYF
J gene: TRBJ2-3
D gene: -
V gene: TRBV20-1
clone size: -

CDR3 protein: CSASNAGAVRGYEQYF
J gene: TRBJ2-7
D gene: -
V gene: TRBV20-1
clone size: few

CDR3 protein: CSLRGLDGKLFF
J gene: TRBJ1-4
D gene: -
V gene: TRBV29-1
clone size: few

CDR3 protein: CASGTSGSSYEQYF
J gene: TRBJ2-7
D gene: TRBD2
V gene: TRBV2
clone size: -

CDR3 protein: CASSYPNRLAPDEQFF
J gene: TRBJ2-1
D gene: TRBD2
V gene: TRBV5-6
clone size: few

CDR3 protein: CSARGSVRAGELFF
J gene: TRBJ2-2
D gene: -
V gene: TRBV20-1
clone size: few

CDR3 protein: CATSRERTNTGELFF
J gene: TRBJ2-2
D gene: -
V gene: TRBV15
clone size: -

CDR3 protein: CASSYIRGAKNIQYF
J gene: TRBJ2-4
D gene: -
V gene: TRBV6-5
clone size: few

CDR3 protein: CASSHLTRPRGSYEQYF
J gene: TRBJ2-7
D gene: TRBD1
V gene: TRBV3-1
clone size: few

CDR3 protein: CSAPGVETQYF
J gene: TRBJ2-5
D gene: -
V gene: TRBV20-1
clone size: few

CDR3 protein: CASLAQANTGELFF
J gene: TRBJ2-2
D gene: -
V gene: TRBV28
clone size: -

CDR3 protein: CASRQHGGWRAFF
J gene: TRBJ1-1
D gene: -
V gene: TRBV4-3
clone size: -

CDR3 protein: CSVLRRNTEAFF
J gene: TRBJ1-1
D gene: -
V gene: TRBV29-1
clone size: few

CDR3 protein: CASRVDPTNEKLFF
J gene: TRBJ1-4
D gene: -
V gene: TRBV5-1
clone size: few

CDR3 protein: CASSLSGTRGTDTQYF
J gene: TRBJ2-3
D gene: TRBD2
V gene: TRBV5-1
clone size: -

CDR3 protein: CASSYSNGYGYTF
J gene: TRBJ1-2
D gene: -
V gene: TRBV6-2/TRBV6-3
clone size: few

CDR3 protein: CAIRAWRDTTYEQYF
J gene: TRBJ2-7
D gene: -
V gene: TRBV10-3
clone size: few

CDR3 protein: CATSGANTEAFF
J gene: TRBJ1-1
D gene: -
V gene: TRBV24-1
clone size: few

CDR3 protein: CASSPRGRGSDTEAFF
J gene: TRBJ1-1
D gene: -
V gene: TRBV28
clone size: few

CDR3 protein: CASSSGLAYNEQFF
J gene: TRBJ2-1
D gene: TRBD2
V gene: TRBV5-1
clone size: many

CDR3 protein: CASSYNTGYGYTF
J gene: TRBJ1-2
D gene: -
V gene: TRBV6-2/TRBV6-3
clone size: few